These 3 T cell receptor beta chains were all obtained from the same sample, sequenced in a study of radiotherapy plus CTLA-4 blockade in lung cancer. The table came from immunoSEQ multiplex PCR; TCRdb's copy has only in-frame clones and leaves some out. In the table there are some 66,000 clones, around 83% of which are singletons. The sample in question was peripheral blood, obtained from a patient treated with radiotherapy plus ipilimumab. Source of these receptors: a human donor with non-small cell lung cancer who had a partial response to radiotherapy plus ipilimumab.

The chain links TRBV6-1 to TRBJ1-3; D is perhaps TRBD1 (6 bases). Trimming left V 8 bases short and J 3 bases short, with 14 bases between. Germline V gene lookup returns CDR1 MNHNS and CDR2 SASEGT. The CDR3 totals 14 residues. In nucleotides, the CDR3 is TGTGCCAGCGATTTTCAGGGGTATGGAAACACCATATATTTT. Its translation: CASDFQGYGNTIYF.

In regard to this clone: This sample includes further DNA sequences coding for the same CDR3. This rearrangement joins TRBV11-2 to TRBJ2-1; D is ambiguous. Germline assignment: CDR1 SGHAT and CDR2 FQNNGV. The CDR3 covers 13 residues. V lost 1 base, J lost 4 bases, and 5 bases lay in between. CDR3 sequence (DNA): TGTGCCAGCAGCTTAGGACTTTACAATGAGCAGTTCTTC. This sequence encodes CASSLGLYNEQFF.

V usage is TRBV19 and J usage is TRBJ2-7; possibly TRBD1 for D (7 bases). The germline gives CDR1 LNHDA, CDR2 SQIVND (reference sequence). This CDR3 contains 15 residues. Deletions cut 1 base from V and 2 bases from J, with 12 bases between. This CDR3 is CASSIGGDSPYEQYF. CDR3 sequence (DNA): TGTGCCAGTAGTATAGGGGGGGACAGCCCCTACGAGCAGTACTTC.